The sample holds a few counts of the clone carrying this TCR beta chain. What it recognizes is unknown. Each person with ophthalmopathy scored at least 3 on the Clinical Activity Score, reached NOSPECS grade 4 or higher, and had been ill under 3 months. Based on clinical symptoms, serum thyroxine and TRAb, thyroid ultrasound and orbital computed tomography, diagnoses were reached. TCR beta CDR3 regions were amplified from RNA transcripts. The study used the HTBI primer set for a first-round RT-PCR of the TCR CDR3. One entry per CDR3 protein, called by TCRdb with MiXCR from the multiplex PCR reads. The sample comprises around 350,000 distinct CDR3 sequences, about 15% of which are singletons, and roughly a fifth rests with the top ten. This sample was included in a study of T cells in Graves' hyperthyroidism and ophthalmopathy. Germline V gene sequence: CDR1 MNHNS, CDR2 SASEGT. V was pared by 6 bases and J by 5 bases, with 10 bases between. The CDR3 length is 13 residues.

Study results and caveats: Patients with ophthalmopathy were separated from those with stable hyperthyroidism by a 13 V-J model.

The source material was blood. The chain has TRBV6-1 and TRBJ1-4; a possible D gene is TRBD1 (5 bases). The receptor's source is an older woman with Graves' ophthalmopathy. CDR3 sequence (DNA): TGTGCCAGCAGGAGCGGGACGAATGAAAAACTGTTTTTT. It is translated as CASRSGTNEKLFF.